These 3 T cell receptor beta chains were all obtained from the same sample, sequenced in a study of somatic mutations in cytotoxic T cells in rheumatoid arthritis. The data were produced by immunoSEQ multiplex PCR, yet TCRdb's version contains in-frame clones alone and is incomplete. There are 21,000 or so clones in the sample; roughly 80% occur only once, and approximately 3.4% lies in the top ten. The sequenced sample was CD8+ T cells sorted from blood. The receptor set was obtained from an adult with rheumatoid arthritis.

In its sample, this clone was seen a few times. The chain links TRBV27 to TRBJ1-1; 8 bases match TRBD1. This CDR3 is 15 amino acids long. V lost 7 bases to trimming and J lost 1 base; unmatched junction nucleotides: 8. The germline V gene has CDR1 MNHEY and CDR2 SMNVEV (reference sequence). This chain's CDR3 is CASTPTGAGNTEAFF. Written as DNA, the CDR3 is TGTGCCAGCACTCCGACAGGGGCTGGGAACACTGAAGCTTTCTTT.

Only a few counts were recorded for this clone. V and J are TRBV27 and TRBJ1-6, with 10 bases that match TRBD1. The CDR3 spans 18 residues. Germline assignment: CDR1 MNHEY and CDR2 SMNVEV (reference sequence). The V gene end was trimmed by 4 bases and the J gene end by 6 bases; junction bases not matched to a gene: 12. DNA for the CDR3: TGTGCCAGCAGTTCCGGGACAGGGGAAGGAGTGAGTAATTCACCCCTCCACTTT. Its protein is CASSSGTGEGVSNSPLHF.

The chain uses TRBV4-1 and TRBJ2-7, with 10 nucleotides matching TRBD2. This CDR3 region has 15 residues. CDR1 is MGHRA and CDR2 is YSYEKL in the germline V gene. V was clipped by 0 bases and J by 3 bases; unmatched bases: 2. The CDR3 DNA reads as TGCGCCAGCAGCCAAGATGAGCGGGGGGGCTACGAGCAGTACTTC. It is translated as CASSQDERGGYEQYF.